Listed below are T cell receptor beta chains from one sample, sequenced in a study of PD-1 blockade in classical Hodgkin lymphoma. Here immunoSEQ multiplex PCR was the method, and the copy in TCRdb shows in-frame clones only, minus some. This table has approximately 8,400 clones, around 80% appearing once. Sequencing was performed on CD8+ T cells from blood, taken before the fourth cycle of nivolumab. Receptor source: a human donor with classical Hodgkin lymphoma. The conserved cysteine and the conserved F or W are not part of the CDR3 here.

CDR3 protein: ASAQVVGGSYEQY; V gene: TRBV4-2; J gene: TRBJ2-7
CDR3 protein: ASSYIDSNYGYT; V gene: TRBV6-5; J gene: TRBJ1-2
CDR3 protein: ASSQDPEGGQETQY; V gene: TRBV4-1; J gene: TRBJ2-5
CDR3 protein: ASSWGDRSYGYT; V gene: TRBV5-1; J gene: TRBJ1-2
CDR3 protein: SAKTGFEAF; V gene: TRBV20-1; J gene: TRBJ1-1
CDR3 protein: ASSLGTVNQPQH; V gene: TRBV19; J gene: TRBJ1-5
CDR3 protein: ASSSGVGSGGYT; V gene: TRBV19; J gene: TRBJ1-2
CDR3 protein: ASSSRTAGAEQY; V gene: TRBV4-2; J gene: TRBJ2-7
CDR3 protein: ASSFGANTEAF; V gene: TRBV27; J gene: TRBJ1-1
CDR3 protein: ASSPQGVSYEQY; V gene: TRBV13; J gene: TRBJ2-7
CDR3 protein: ASGQQTEAF; V gene: TRBV13; J gene: TRBJ1-1
CDR3 protein: ASSRSGTGESKLA; V gene: TRBV7-2; J gene: TRBJ2-7
CDR3 protein: ASSDSSGTSGAPGYNEQF; V gene: TRBV10-1; J gene: TRBJ2-1
CDR3 protein: ASTTGRPQH; V gene: TRBV28; J gene: TRBJ1-5
CDR3 protein: ASSLGGGYNEQF; V gene: TRBV27; J gene: TRBJ2-1
CDR3 protein: ASSLEAEQF; V gene: TRBV7-6; J gene: TRBJ2-1
CDR3 protein: SATRENYEQY; V gene: TRBV29-1; J gene: TRBJ2-7
CDR3 protein: ASSLGRGADTQY; V gene: TRBV7-9; J gene: TRBJ2-3
CDR3 protein: ASSEPGQNNYEQY; V gene: TRBV10-2; J gene: TRBJ2-7
CDR3 protein: ASTEENTDTQY; V gene: TRBV5-6; J gene: TRBJ2-3
CDR3 protein: ASSQVQGNSGNTIY; V gene: TRBV4-2; J gene: TRBJ1-3
CDR3 protein: ASSWNQVEQY; V gene: TRBV5-1; J gene: TRBJ2-7
CDR3 protein: ASSQDIAGGGTDTQY; V gene: TRBV4-2; J gene: TRBJ2-3
CDR3 protein: ASSTGTGGYYEQY; V gene: TRBV19; J gene: TRBJ2-7
CDR3 protein: ASSKRTGWRETQY; V gene: TRBV7-9; J gene: TRBJ2-5
CDR3 protein: ASSPGQLEAF; V gene: TRBV19; J gene: TRBJ1-1
CDR3 protein: ASSLGTGDPLSDNSPLH; V gene: TRBV5-1; J gene: TRBJ1-6
CDR3 protein: ASREVDSYNSPLH; V gene: TRBV6-4; J gene: TRBJ1-6
CDR3 protein: ASSHRVETEAF; V gene: TRBV6-4; J gene: TRBJ1-1
CDR3 protein: ASRRLESYEQF; V gene: TRBV19; J gene: TRBJ2-1
CDR3 protein: ASSLSPTGEGGYT; V gene: TRBV7-9; J gene: TRBJ1-2
CDR3 protein: ASGFSDEAF; V gene: TRBV6-5; J gene: TRBJ1-1